The rows below give T cell receptor beta chains drawn from one sample of a study of identifying expanded T cells in peripheral blood. Using immunoSEQ multiplex PCR, the repertoire was profiled, and TCRdb retains in-frame clones only, with some absent. The sample has under 90,000 clones; about 89% are singletons. The sample comprised blood. These receptors all stem from a person between 18 and 70 years old in good health. CDR3s include the opening cysteine and the closing phenylalanine or tryptophan.

j_gene | v_gene | CDR3aa
TRBJ1-2 | TRBV9 | CASSSAGARGYTF
TRBJ1-5 | TRBV2 | CASGGTGGENQPQHF
TRBJ2-7 | TRBV5-1 | CASSLDGSSYEQYF
TRBJ1-2 | TRBV30 | CAWRGRDRGYGYTF
TRBJ2-3 | TRBV5-1 | CASSLETGPSTDTQYF
TRBJ2-5 | TRBV11-1 | CASSLKETQYF
TRBJ2-7 | TRBV19 | CASSPAGQSYEQYF
TRBJ2-7 | TRBV7-2 | CASSLWGAQVEQYF
TRBJ1-6 | TRBV7-5 | CASSPDRGLGANSPLHF
TRBJ2-3 | TRBV7-9 | CASSLRQGDTQYF
TRBJ1-2 | TRBV14 | CASSHNRDAYGYTF
TRBJ1-5 | TRBV27 | CASSSTGFQPQHF
TRBJ2-7 | TRBV9 | CASSVGPTYEQYF
TRBJ2-5 | TRBV11-2 | CASSLLAGGIKKRETQYF
TRBJ2-2 | TRBV9 | CASRQGDRGTGELFF
TRBJ2-3 | TRBV5-1 | CASSLVAGGTDTQYF
TRBJ2-7 | TRBV27 | CASSLFPDRASYEQYF
TRBJ1-1 | TRBV6-5 | CASRRDINTEAFF
TRBJ2-3 | TRBV7-2 | CASSLDRLAGTFGTQYF
TRBJ1-2 | TRBV9 | CASSVENSYYGYTF
TRBJ2-2 | TRBV9 | CASSVAGEDTGELFF
TRBJ2-7 | TRBV28 | CASTQGYEQYF
TRBJ2-1 | TRBV29-1 | CSGRVAGGYNEQFF
TRBJ2-1 | TRBV7-2 | CASSLESGGRARNEQFF
TRBJ2-6 | TRBV9 | CASSVGQGSPGANVLTF
TRBJ1-1 | TRBV29-1 | CSARLAQSGAFF
TRBJ2-3 | TRBV2 | CASTWLAGASDTQYF
TRBJ2-1 | TRBV9 | CASSVGSALYNEQFF
TRBJ2-4 | TRBV27 | CASSLRQGIAKNIQYF
TRBJ2-7 | TRBV11-2 | CASSLVTSGSSISFYEQYF
TRBJ1-2 | TRBV6-6 | CASSHKNRPNYGYTF
TRBJ2-3 | TRBV5-4 | CASSFLRLVSTDTQYF
TRBJ1-4 | TRBV28 | CASSFLTLQGTDATNEKLFF
TRBJ2-4 | TRBV9 | CASSAGQGKNIQYF
TRBJ2-7 | TRBV6-5 | CASKPGRDFHSEQYF
TRBJ2-5 | TRBV20-1 | CSAASEETQYF
TRBJ2-4 | TRBV5-1 | CASSFEGGGNIQYF
TRBJ2-1 | TRBV15 | CATSRGGEQFF
TRBJ1-6 | TRBV21-1 | CASSKDGLCIGNSPLHF
TRBJ2-2 | TRBV2 | CASRRTNTGELFF
TRBJ2-3 | TRBV19 | CASTGSAASTDTQYF
TRBJ1-2 | TRBV29-1 | CSDQGSYGYTF
TRBJ2-1 | TRBV2 | CASTSGLAGGYNEQFF
TRBJ2-3 | TRBV4-3 | CASSQEILGGTLTDTQYF
TRBJ2-7 | TRBV23-1 | CASSQSTGRAEQYF
TRBJ2-7 | TRBV11-2 | CASRQTGQGTYEQYF
TRBJ2-3 | TRBV4-3 | CASSQDGTGWTDTQYF
TRBJ2-2 | TRBV4-3 | CASSRSGNTGELFF
TRBJ1-1 | TRBV5-6 | CASSGEKGWAFF
TRBJ1-6 | TRBV4-3 | CASSQDWGQVYNSPLHF
TRBJ2-1 | TRBV4-1 | CASSQEGTSGGNEQFF
TRBJ2-1 | TRBV7-8 | CASSLDFWLASSYNEQFF
TRBJ1-5 | TRBV28 | CASSFGWDQPQHF